The clone carrying this TCR beta chain was counted once. This entry comes from a study of control samples from healthy donors and cancer patients. The CDR3 loop spans 11 amino acids. CDR1 is LNHDA and CDR2 is SQIVND in the germline V gene (reference sequence). Trimming left V 7 bases short and J 2 bases short, with 5 bases between. Sequencing was performed with immunoSEQ multiplex PCR; in TCRdb, only in-frame clones are kept and a portion is missing. In the table there are roughly 80,000 clones, about 88% of which are singletons. The sequence came from a woman in her 50s in good health. V and J are TRBV19 and TRBJ1-2; D remains ambiguous. The sample was blood. CDR3 residues: CASMENYGYTF. The CDR3 DNA follows: TGTGCCAGTATGGAGAACTATGGCTACACCTTC.